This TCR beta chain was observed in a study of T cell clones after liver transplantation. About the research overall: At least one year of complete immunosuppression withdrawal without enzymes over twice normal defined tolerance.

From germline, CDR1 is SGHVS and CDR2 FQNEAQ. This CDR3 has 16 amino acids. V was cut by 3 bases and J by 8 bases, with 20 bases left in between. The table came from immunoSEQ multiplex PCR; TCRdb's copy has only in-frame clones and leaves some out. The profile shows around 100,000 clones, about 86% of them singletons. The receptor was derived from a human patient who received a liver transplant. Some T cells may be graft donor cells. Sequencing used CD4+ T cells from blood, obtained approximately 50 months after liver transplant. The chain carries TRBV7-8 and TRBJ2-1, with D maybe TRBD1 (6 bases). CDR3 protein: CASSLSSRGGGDEQFF. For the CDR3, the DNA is TGTGCCAGCAGCTTGTCGTCCCGTGGTGGGGGCGATGAGCAGTTCTTC.